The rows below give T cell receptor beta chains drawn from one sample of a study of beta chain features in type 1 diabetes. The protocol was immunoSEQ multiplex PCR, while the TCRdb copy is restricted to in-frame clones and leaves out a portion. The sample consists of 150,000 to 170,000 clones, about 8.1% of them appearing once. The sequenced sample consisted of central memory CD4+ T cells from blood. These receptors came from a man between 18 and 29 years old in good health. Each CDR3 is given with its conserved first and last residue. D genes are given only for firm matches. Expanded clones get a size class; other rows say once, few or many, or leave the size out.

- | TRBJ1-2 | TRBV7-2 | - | TGTGCCAGCAGCTTACTTGCGGCTGCCAACTATGGCTACACCTTC | CASSLLAAANYGYTF
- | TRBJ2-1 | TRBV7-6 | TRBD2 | TGTGCCAGCAGCATCCTAGCGGGAGCTAATGAGCAGTTCTTC | CASSILAGANEQFF
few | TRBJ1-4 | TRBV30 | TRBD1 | TGTGCCTTGGACCTAACAGGGGCGGCCACGGGGAAACTGTTTTTT | CALDLTGAATGKLFF
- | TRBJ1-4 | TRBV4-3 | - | TGCGCCAGCAGCCATGCGTATGTTGGGCAGGGGTATGAAAAACTGTTTTTT | CASSHAYVGQGYEKLFF
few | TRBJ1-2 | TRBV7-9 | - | TGTGCCAGCAGCTTATCGACAGACCTCTATGGCTACACCTTC | CASSLSTDLYGYTF
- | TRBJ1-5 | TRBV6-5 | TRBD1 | TGTGCCAGCACCCGGAGAGGGGGCGCCGGTCAGCCCCAGCATTTT | CASTRRGGAGQPQHF
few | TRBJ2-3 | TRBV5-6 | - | TGTGCCAGCAGCCCCCTAGTCGGGGGACGCACAGATACGCAGTATTTT | CASSPLVGGRTDTQYF
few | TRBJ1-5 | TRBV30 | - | TGTGCCTGGAGCCGAAACAACCGGGGAATAGAGCCCCAGCATTTT | CAWSRNNRGIEPQHF
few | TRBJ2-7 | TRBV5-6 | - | TGTGCCAGCAGCCGATCCCCGGACAGCTCCTACGAGCAGTACTTC | CASSRSPDSSYEQYF
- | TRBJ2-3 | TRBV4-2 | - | TGTGCCAGCAGCCAAGATCCGTCAGGGAAGGGAGATACGCAGTATTTT | CASSQDPSGKGDTQYF
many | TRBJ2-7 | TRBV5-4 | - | TGTGCCAGCAGCTTGGAGCAGGGTTTCCACGAGCAGTACTTC | CASSLEQGFHEQYF
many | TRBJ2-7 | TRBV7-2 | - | TGTGCCAGCAGCTTTAGTCGCGAGCAGTACTTC | CASSFSREQYF
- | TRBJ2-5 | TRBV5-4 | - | TGTGCCAGCAGCTGGGATCGAAGCGGGCCCCCGGGGACCCAGTACTTC | CASSWDRSGPPGTQYF
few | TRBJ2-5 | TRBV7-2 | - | TGTGCCAGCAGCTTAGGAGGGGGTAAGGAGACCCAGTACTTC | CASSLGGGKETQYF
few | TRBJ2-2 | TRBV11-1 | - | TGTGCCAGCAGCCCCCGGGGTTCGAACACCGGGGAGCTGTTTTTT | CASSPRGSNTGELFF
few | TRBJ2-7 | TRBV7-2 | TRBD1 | TGTGCCAGCAGCTTAACGGGACAGGCTGCCTACGAGCAGTACTTC | CASSLTGQAAYEQYF
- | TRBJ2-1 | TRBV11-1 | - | TGTGCCAGCAGCCCAAGACTAGTCTCCTACAATGAGCAGTTCTTC | CASSPRLVSYNEQFF
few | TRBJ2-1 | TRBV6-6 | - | TGTGCCAGCAGTCTATACAGGGAATCTTACAATGAGCAGTTCTTC | CASSLYRESYNEQFF
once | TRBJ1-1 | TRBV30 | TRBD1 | TGTGCCTGGAGTAGGCAGGGGGCAGGATCCTCTGAAGCTTTCTTT | CAWSRQGAGSSEAFF
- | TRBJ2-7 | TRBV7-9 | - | TGTGCCAGCAGCTTAGAGTCCGGGAGCGGGTACGAGCAGTACTTC | CASSLESGSGYEQYF
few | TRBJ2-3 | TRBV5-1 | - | TGCGCCAGCAGCTTGGAAGGGAGACCCACAGATACGCAGTATTTT | CASSLEGRPTDTQYF
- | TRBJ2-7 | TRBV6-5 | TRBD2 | TGTGCCAGCAGTTACTCTGCTAGCGGGGGGGCCTACGAGCAGTACTTC | CASSYSASGGAYEQYF
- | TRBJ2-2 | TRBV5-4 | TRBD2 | TGTGCCAGCAGCTCCCCCTCGGGACTAGCGGGAGTAAATGGGGAGCTGTATTTT | CASSSPSGLAGVNGELYF
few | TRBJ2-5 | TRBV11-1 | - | TGTGCCAGCAGCCTCAGGACCGGGACATCAATAGAGGCCCAGTACTTC | CASSLRTGTSIEAQYF
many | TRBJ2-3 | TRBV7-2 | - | TGTGCCAGCAGCCCGACCGGAGTGTACACAGATACGCAGTATTTT | CASSPTGVYTDTQYF
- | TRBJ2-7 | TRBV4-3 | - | TGCGCCAGCAGCCAAGAAGCTCCCCCCCTCCGCGGCCACGAGCAGTACTTC | CASSQEAPPLRGHEQYF
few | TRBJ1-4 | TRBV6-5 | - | TGTGCCACATCAGACAGAATTGCAACTAATGAAAAACTGTTTTTT | CATSDRIATNEKLFF
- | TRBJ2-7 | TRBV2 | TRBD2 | TGTGCCAGCAGTCCAACTAGCGGGTCCTACGAGCAGTACTTC | CASSPTSGSYEQYF
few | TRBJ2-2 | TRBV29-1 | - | TGCAGCGTTGATCCAGTAGCTACCGGGGAGCTGTTTTTT | CSVDPVATGELFF